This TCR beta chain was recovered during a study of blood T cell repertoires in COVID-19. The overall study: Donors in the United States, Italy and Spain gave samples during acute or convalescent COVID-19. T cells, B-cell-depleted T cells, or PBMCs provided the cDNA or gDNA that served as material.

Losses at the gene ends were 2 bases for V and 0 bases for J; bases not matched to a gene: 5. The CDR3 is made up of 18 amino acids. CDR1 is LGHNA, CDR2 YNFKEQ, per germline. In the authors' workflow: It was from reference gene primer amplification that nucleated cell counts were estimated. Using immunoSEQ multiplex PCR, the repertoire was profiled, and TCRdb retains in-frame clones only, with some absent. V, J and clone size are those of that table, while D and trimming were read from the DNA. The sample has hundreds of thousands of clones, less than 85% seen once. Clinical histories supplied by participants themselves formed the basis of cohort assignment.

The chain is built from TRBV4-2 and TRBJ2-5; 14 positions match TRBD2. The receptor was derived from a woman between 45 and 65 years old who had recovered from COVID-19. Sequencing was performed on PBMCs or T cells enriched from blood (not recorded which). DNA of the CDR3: TGTGCCAGCAGCCAATCCCCGGGACTAGCGGGGGACCAAGAGACCCAGTACTTC. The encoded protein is CASSQSPGLAGDQETQYF.